The 30 T cell receptor beta chains below come from one sample, sequenced in a study of T-cell reconstitution after alpha-beta-depleted transplantation in children. Preparation of the TCRbeta library used unique molecular identifiers. TCRdb independently ran MiXCR on the PCR reads; one entry per CDR3 protein. The sample consists of 400,000 to 500,000 distinct CDR3 sequences, roughly 11% of them appearing once. This specimen was PBMCs from the stem cell graft donor, taken from the stem cell graft. These receptor sequences come from a human donor who donated a stem cell graft to a child with acute myeloid leukemia.

At least ten counts were recorded for this clonotype. This chain connects TRBV5-1 to TRBJ2-3; D is tentatively TRBD1 or TRBD2 (5 bases each). Trimming removed 1 base from V and 5 bases from J, with 8 bases in between. The length of the CDR3 is 13 residues. Germline V lookup: CDR1 SGHRS, CDR2 YFSETQ. CDR3 amino acids: CASSLSRGDTQYF. Written as DNA, the CDR3 is TGCGCCAGCAGCTTGTCGAGGGGAGATACGCAGTATTTT. Based on the CDR3 plus reference TRBV5-1 and TRBJ2-3, the full variable domain is KAGVTQTPRYLIKTRGQQVTLSCSPISGHRSVSWYQQTPGQGLQFLFEYFSETQRNKGNFPGRFSGRQFSNSRSEMNVSTLELGDSALYLCASSLSRGDTQYFGPGTRLTVL.

In the case of this clonotype: A junction end diverges from the germline sequence, so it may reflect a read error. The chain combines TRBV7-2 with TRBJ1-2; tentative D call: TRBD1 (6 bases). This CDR3 is 12 amino acids long. Germline V gene lookup returns CDR1 SGHTA and CDR2 FQGNSA. CDR3 sequence reads: CASSFTQDRAYF. DNA of the CDR3: TGTGCCAGCAGCTTTACACAGGACAGAGCATACTTC.

The chain couples TRBV12-3 or TRBV12-4 to TRBJ2-2, with 11 bases lining up with TRBD2. This CDR3 spans 14 amino acids. V shed 7 bases, J shed 6 bases, and the junction held 4 bases outside the gene matches. The CDR3 spells CASKLAGAPGELFF. The CDR3 coding sequence is TGTGCCAGCAAACTAGCGGGGGCGCCCGGGGAGCTGTTTTTT.

This clonotype appeared a few times. The V and J genes are TRBV15 and TRBJ2-5; tentatively, D is TRBD1 or TRBD2 (5 bases each). V shed 2 bases and J shed 4 bases, with 14 bases lying between them. CDR1 LNHNV and CDR2 YYDKDF come from the germline V gene (reference sequence). The CDR3 consists of 15 residues. The CDR3 sequence is CATSRLQVRGETQYF. Written as DNA, the CDR3 is TGTGCCACCAGCAGATTACAGGTCCGGGGAGAGACCCAGTACTTC.

The V and J genes are TRBV20-1 and TRBJ2-3; D assignment may be TRBD1 or TRBD2 (6 bases each). CDR1 is DFQATT, CDR2 SNEGSKA, per germline (reference sequence). Trimming shortened V by 6 bases and J by 6 bases, and 13 bases separated the two germline ends. The CDR3 loop spans 12 amino acids. In DNA, the CDR3 is TGCAGTGCGGAGGGTGACAGGGATACGCAGTATTTT. Its translation is CSAEGDRDTQYF.

The V gene is TRBV20-1, the J gene TRBJ2-1; no clear D gene. There are 17 residues in the CDR3. The germline V gene has CDR1 DFQATT and CDR2 SNEGSKA (reference sequence). V was shortened by 1 base and J by 0 bases, with 16 bases between the two germline ends. Here the CDR3 DNA reads TGCAGTGCTAGAGGTGGGCTAGATCAAGTCTCCTACAATGAGCAGTTCTTC. Its protein product is CSARGGLDQVSYNEQFF.

A few counts support this clonotype. The rearrangement links TRBV15 to TRBJ2-1, with a weak D call TRBD2 (6 bases). The CDR3 covers 15 residues. From germline, CDR1 is LNHNV and CDR2 YYDKDF (reference sequence). V was shortened by 4 bases and J by 4 bases, with 14 bases between the two germline ends. CDR3 residues: CATSNYGTPYNEQFF. DNA of the CDR3: TGTGCCACCAGCAACTACGGGACTCCTTACAATGAGCAGTTCTTC.

In its sample, this clonotype was seen a few times. This rearrangement joins TRBV10-3 to TRBJ2-3, with 11 bases matching TRBD2. CDR1 ENHRY and CDR2 SYGVKD come from the germline V gene. The V segment lost 7 bases and the J segment 2 bases; nucleotides outside the gene matches: 5. CDR3 length: 15 residues. The CDR3 region has the DNA TGTGCCATCACCAATAGCGGGGGGGACACAGATACGCAGTATTTT. Protein: CAITNSGGDTDTQYF.

The table lists this clonotype with many counts. The rearrangement joins TRBV6-1 to TRBJ2-2, with TRBD1 matching over 7 bases. Germline lookup yields CDR1 MNHNS and CDR2 SASEGT. This CDR3 has 14 residues. Unmatched junction bases numbered 3, after V lost 8 bases and J lost 0 bases. CDR3 sequence: CASRDSANTGELFF. For the CDR3, the DNA is TGTGCCAGCCGGGACAGCGCGAACACCGGGGAGCTGTTTTTT.

This clonotype appeared many times. The chain couples TRBV12-3 or TRBV12-4 to TRBJ2-2; D is perhaps TRBD1 (5 bases). The CDR3 totals 17 residues. V was trimmed by 7 bases and J by 2 bases, leaving 20 bases between them. The CDR3 loop is CASTLSSPQGNTGELFF. Here the CDR3 DNA reads TGTGCCAGCACTCTTTCTAGTCCTCAGGGCAACACCGGGGAGCTGTTTTTT.

This clonotype was seen more than once but under ten times. CDR3 loop: CASSLPLRAGPYNEQFF. For the CDR3, the DNA is TGTGCCAGCAGCTTGCCGTTGAGGGCGGGCCCCTACAATGAGCAGTTCTTC. The chain has TRBV5-6 and TRBJ2-1; possible D gene TRBD2, 5 bases. Trimming stripped 1 base from V and 2 bases from J, with 16 bases between. There are 17 residues in the CDR3. Germline lookup yields CDR1 SGHDT and CDR2 YYEEEE.

V is TRBV10-3 and J is TRBJ2-3; 11 nucleotides match TRBD2. Per the germline V gene, CDR1 is ENHRY and CDR2 is SYGVKD. The ends lost 5 bases at V and 6 bases at J; junction bases unmatched: 4. The CDR3 extends over 14 amino acids. CDR3 in amino acids: CAISQLAGADTQYF. CDR3 DNA: TGTGCCATCAGTCAACTAGCGGGGGCTGATACGCAGTATTTT.

This clonotype was seen a few times. V usage is TRBV12-3 or TRBV12-4 and J usage is TRBJ1-2; TRBD1 agrees at 7 bases. This CDR3 comprises 14 residues. Losses at the gene ends were 7 bases for V and 2 bases for J; bases not matched to a gene: 7. The CDR3 reads CASKPGQRNYGYTF. The CDR3 region has the DNA TGTGCCAGCAAACCGGGACAGAGAAACTATGGCTACACCTTC.

This chain uses TRBV7-9 with TRBJ1-1; unclear D gene. The CDR3 consists of 13 residues. Deletions cut 6 bases from V and 1 base from J, with 9 bases between. Per the germline V gene, CDR1 is SEHNR and CDR2 is FQNEAQ (reference sequence). The DNA of the CDR3 is TGTGCCAGCAGGATAGGCTGGAACACTGAAGCTTTCTTT. This gives the protein CASRIGWNTEAFF. The complete variable domain, with remaining parts taken from reference TRBV7-9 and TRBJ1-1, reads DTGVSQNPRHKITKRGQNVTFRCDPISEHNRLYWYRQTLGQGPEFLTYFQNEAQLEKSRLLSDRFSAERPKGSFSTLEIQRTEQGDSAMYLCASRIGWNTEAFFGQGTRLTVV.

At least ten counts were recorded for this clonotype. This chain joins TRBV20-1 and TRBJ2-5; D is unresolved. CDR1 is DFQATT, CDR2 SNEGSKA, per germline (reference sequence). V lost 3 bases, J lost 1 base, and 0 bases lay in between. The CDR3 loop spans 10 amino acids. The CDR3, as DNA: TGCAGTGCTAGCCAAGAGACCCAGTACTTC. Translated: CSASQETQYF.

V usage is TRBV29-1 and J usage is TRBJ2-1; D may be TRBD1 (5 bases). The CDR3 length is 14 residues. The V gene lost 2 bases and the J gene lost 4 bases, with 12 bases spanning the gap. Germline CDR1 SQVTM, CDR2 ANQGSEA. The CDR3 bases are TGCAGCGTTGAAAAGGGGCGAAAATACAATGAGCAGTTCTTC. Encoded protein: CSVEKGRKYNEQFF.

This clonotype was found a few times. The V gene is TRBV4-1, the J gene TRBJ1-1; D is perhaps TRBD1 (5 bases). This CDR3 contains 14 residues. The ends were cut back, 1 base at V and 7 bases at J, with 13 bases in the middle. CDR1 is MGHRA and CDR2 is YSYEKL in the germline V gene. The CDR3 region is CASSQARGVIEAFF. The CDR3 DNA reads TGCGCCAGCAGCCAAGCTCGAGGGGTCATTGAAGCTTTCTTT.

The rearrangement joins TRBV5-1 to TRBJ2-1, with 7 bases identical to TRBD1. After removal of 5 bases from V and 5 bases from J, the junction contained 10 bases not matched to a gene. The CDR3 is 15 amino acids. Germline V gene lookup returns CDR1 SGHRS and CDR2 YFSETQ. CDR3: CASRGWGQTNNEQFF. The CDR3, as DNA: TGCGCCAGCAGGGGATGGGGACAGACTAACAATGAGCAGTTCTTC.

In its sample, this clonotype was seen a few times. CDR3 protein: CASSPPLSGENTGELFF. The CDR3 DNA follows: TGCGCCAGCAGCCCCCCTCTTAGCGGGGAGAACACCGGGGAGCTGTTTTTT. The chain combines TRBV5-1 with TRBJ2-2, with 8 positions matching TRBD2. This CDR3 has 17 amino acids. Germline CDR1 reads SGHRS; CDR2 reads YFSETQ. The junction had 9 bases not matched to a gene; V was cut back by 4 bases and J by 1 base.

The V and J genes are TRBV7-2 and TRBJ2-1, with a possible D match to TRBD2 (6 bases). The CDR3 is 13 amino acids. Trimming cost V 7 bases and J 9 bases, with 16 bases left between them. The germline CDR1 and CDR2 sequences are SGHTA and FQGNSA. The CDR3 DNA is TGTGCCAGCAACTCCCGGGAGATCGGTGAGCAGTTCTTC. This encodes CASNSREIGEQFF.

V gene TRBV20-1 combines with J gene TRBJ2-7, with 8 bases fitting TRBD2. The trim removed 2 bases at V and 7 bases at J, leaving 4 bases unmatched. CDR3 length: 12 amino acids. Germline assignment: CDR1 DFQATT and CDR2 SNEGSKA (reference sequence). The CDR3 nucleotides are TGCAGTGCTAGACATGCGGGGGGTGAGCAGTACGTC. As protein: CSARHAGGEQYV.

This clonotype was counted between two and nine times. Its ends do not fully match the called genes, so a read error is possible. The J gene is TRBJ2-5, the V gene TRBV12-3 or TRBV12-4, with TRBD2 as a possible D gene (6 bases). This CDR3 comprises 15 residues. CDR3 bases: TGTGCCAGCAGTTTAATGGGGGGAGAGGAAGATACCCAGTACTTC. Translation gives CASSLMGGEEDTQYF.

This clonotype has just a few counts. The CDR3 DNA sequence: TGTGCCATCAGTGGCGGGAGGCAAGAGACCCAGTACTTC. Translation: CAISGGRQETQYF. This chain uses TRBV10-3 with TRBJ2-5; 8 bases map to TRBD2. With 4 bases clipped from V and 2 bases from J, the junction kept 0 bases outside the gene matches. This CDR3 spans 13 amino acids. CDR1 is ENHRY and CDR2 is SYGVKD in the germline V gene.

This clonotype was counted only a few times. The V call is TRBV19, the J call TRBJ2-2; 7 bases line up with TRBD1. J was trimmed by 8 bases and V by 3 bases; bases with no gene match: 6. Germline V gene lookup returns CDR1 LNHDA and CDR2 SQIVND (reference sequence). This CDR3 is built from 14 residues. The CDR3 sequence: CASSITGDTGELFF. CDR3 coding DNA: TGTGCCAGTAGTATTACAGGGGATACTGGGGAGCTGTTTTTT. The whole variable domain, remainder taken from reference TRBV19 and TRBJ2-2, is DGGITQSPKYLFRKEGQNVTLSCEQNLNHDAMYWYRQDPGQGLRLIYYSQIVNDFQKGDIAEGYSVSREKKESFPLTVTSAQKNPTAFYLCASSITGDTGELFFGEGSRLTVL.

This clonotype was counted a few times. The rearrangement links TRBV2 to TRBJ1-6; 12 bases are shared with TRBD1. This CDR3 comprises 16 residues. Germline CDR1 and CDR2: SNHLY and FYNNEI. V shed 3 bases, J shed 10 bases, and the junction held 7 bases outside the gene matches. CDR3 in DNA: TGTGCCAGCAGTGAGCGGGACAGGGGGCTCAGATCACCCCTCCACTTT. Its protein product is CASSERDRGLRSPLHF. Looking up the rest from reference TRBV2 and TRBJ1-6 gives the full variable domain: EPEVTQTPSHQVTQMGQEVILRCVPISNHLYFYWYRQILGQKVEFLVSFYNNEISEKSEIFDDQFSVERPDGSNFTLKIRSTKLEDSAMYFCASSERDRGLRSPLHFGNGTRLTVT.

This clonotype was counted only a few times. This chain joins TRBV7-2 and TRBJ1-1; D is uncertain. CDR1 and CDR2 from the germline V gene are SGHTA and FQGNSA. The CDR3 has 14 amino acids. Trimming took off 5 bases at V and 0 bases at J, with 10 bases between the two ends. The CDR3 sequence: CASSQDNMNTEAFF. CDR3 bases: TGTGCCAGCAGCCAAGACAACATGAACACTGAAGCTTTCTTT.

The rearrangement links TRBV5-5 to TRBJ2-7, with 8 bases identical to TRBD1. Trimming removed 0 bases from V and 2 bases from J; junction bases left unmatched: 4. In germline, CDR1 is SGHKS, CDR2 YYEKEE (reference sequence). This CDR3 has 15 amino acids. The CDR3: CASSLEQGVPYEQYV. The DNA for the CDR3 is TGTGCCAGCAGCTTGGAACAGGGGGTACCCTACGAGCAGTACGTC.

The V and J genes are TRBV7-3 and TRBJ2-1; D may be TRBD1 or TRBD2 (5 bases each). The germline V and J ends were trimmed by 5 bases and 5 bases, with 10 bases remaining between them. Per the germline V gene, CDR1 is SGHTA and CDR2 is FQGTGA. The CDR3 contains 13 residues. CDR3 nucleotides: TGTGCCAGCAGCCGGGGACGGAACAATGAGCAGTTCTTC. Protein sequence: CASSRGRNNEQFF.

J is TRBJ1-5 and V is TRBV13, with D possibly TRBD1 on 5 matching bases. Germline-derived CDR1 and CDR2 are PRHDT and FYEKMQ (reference sequence). Trimming pared 8 bases from V and 2 bases from J, leaving 10 bases between. The CDR3 runs 13 residues. CDR3 residues: CASARGGNQPQHF. DNA of the CDR3: TGTGCCAGCGCTAGGGGAGGCAATCAGCCCCAGCATTTT.

CDR3 nucleotide sequence: TGTGCCAGCAGCGCCAGGGGGCGCCCGCATGAGCAGTTCTTC. Encoded protein: CASSARGRPHEQFF. V gene TRBV9 combines with J gene TRBJ2-1, with 8 positions matching TRBD1. Germline V gene data show CDR1 as SGDLS and CDR2 as YYNGEE. This CDR3 region has 14 residues. V lost 3 bases to trimming and J lost 8 bases; unmatched junction nucleotides: 7. Supplemented by reference TRBV9 and TRBJ2-1, the full variable domain reads DSGVTQTPKHLITATGQRVTLRCSPRSGDLSVYWYQQSLDQGLQFLIQYYNGEERAKGNILERFSAQQFPDLHSELNLSSLELGDSALYFCASSARGRPHEQFFGPGTRLTVL.